Given below is one T cell receptor (beta chain) in context. Its antigen is not known. The assay was immunoSEQ multiplex PCR, and TCRdb's table has in-frame clones only and misses some. This sample has roughly 2.2 million clones, with around 92% found just once. These data belong to a study of shared clonotypes between healthy human individuals. From germline, CDR1 is SGHAT and CDR2 FQDESV (reference sequence). V gave up 3 bases and J gave up 5 bases, with 23 bases separating them. The CDR3 loop spans 18 amino acids. Study-level findings and limits: Generation probability values for non-shared clonotypes were lower than those for clonotypes shared by all four donors.

The TCR comes from a man younger than 35 in good health. Some clones in this sample may be carry-over from other donors' samples. The V call is TRBV11-1, the J call TRBJ2-1; the D gene could be TRBD1 or TRBD2 (5 bases each). Sequenced sample: naive CD4+ T cells from PBMCs. Specified subset: CD45RA+ positively selected. The CDR3 is CASSLGTSFSSRDNEQFF. CDR3 DNA sequence: TGTGCCAGCAGCTTGGGGACCTCCTTTTCCAGCCGAGACAATGAGCAGTTCTTC. Using reference TRBV11-1 and TRBJ2-1 for the parts outside the CDR3, the full variable domain is EAEVAQSPRYKITEKSQAVAFWCDPISGHATLYWYRQILGQGPELLVQFQDESVVDDSQLPKDRFSAERLKGVDSTLKIQPAELGDSAMYLCASSLGTSFSSRDNEQFFGPGTRLTVL.